Listed below are T cell receptor beta chains from one sample, sequenced in a study of T-cell reconstitution after alpha-beta-depleted transplantation in children. TCRdb re-derived calls from the PCR reads in MiXCR, one entry per CDR3 protein. Here the sample spans roughly 590,000 distinct CDR3 sequences, over 15% being singletons. Sample: PBMCs from the stem cell graft donor, taken from the stem cell graft. Receptor source: a human donor who donated a stem cell graft to a child with acute myeloid leukemia. Both conserved end residues are part of each CDR3. A D gene is named only where the DNA matches it firmly. Only some rows state a clone size, as once, few, many or a class for expanded clones.

clone_size	j_call	d_call	v_call	cdr3_nt	cdr3_aa
few	TRBJ2-1	TRBD1	TRBV20-1	TGCAGTGCCCAGCCAGCACAGGGGTTCTCCTACAATGAGCAGTTCTTC	CSAQPAQGFSYNEQFF
many	TRBJ2-5	-	TRBV20-1	TGCAGCGCTCGCGACAGCCAAGAGACCCAGTACTTC	CSARDSQETQYF
few	TRBJ1-1	TRBD1	TRBV10-1	TGCGCCAGCAGGGCGACAGGGGCCCCTGAAGCTTTCTTT	CASRATGAPEAFF
many	TRBJ1-1	-	TRBV4-2	TGTGCCAGCAGCCAATGGGCAGGGGAAAACACTGAAGCTTTCTTT	CASSQWAGENTEAFF
many	TRBJ2-1	-	TRBV5-1	TGCGCCAGCAGCTTCTCTAATGAGCAGTTCTTC	CASSFSNEQFF
few	TRBJ1-2	-	TRBV12-3/TRBV12-4	TGTGCCAGCCCCCCCACGGGGCAGGGCGATGGCTACACCTTC	CASPPTGQGDGYTF
-	TRBJ2-1	TRBD2	TRBV24-1	TGTGCCACCAGTGATGATGGGCTAGCGGGGGCCAATGAGCAGTTCTTC	CATSDDGLAGANEQFF
few	TRBJ1-3	-	TRBV7-2	TGTGCCAGCAGATCCGGACCGATCTCTGGAAACACCATATATTTT	CASRSGPISGNTIYF
once	TRBJ2-5	TRBD1	TRBV7-9	TGTGCCAGCAGCCTCGACAGGGGGCGTCAAGAGACCCAGTACTTC	CASSLDRGRQETQYF
few	TRBJ2-3	TRBD2	TRBV5-4	TGTGCCAGCAGCTTTGGGGGGGTGGGGGATACGCAGTATTTT	CASSFGGVGDTQYF
-	TRBJ1-1	TRBD1	TRBV7-9	TGTGCCAGCAGCTCGCGACCGGGACAGGGGACTGAAGCTTTCTTT	CASSSRPGQGTEAFF
-	TRBJ2-7	-	TRBV5-5	TGTGCCAGCTCATGGTTCTCGAGCTCCTACGAGCAGTACTTC	CASSWFSSSYEQYF
many	TRBJ1-6	TRBD1	TRBV27	TGTGCCAGCAAAGGAAGCGGGACAGGGGGATCTAATTCACCCCTCCACTTT	CASKGSGTGGSNSPLHF
many	TRBJ2-4	TRBD1	TRBV29-1	TGCAGCGTTGAAAGGACAGGGGGGACCATTCAGTACTTC	CSVERTGGTIQYF
many	TRBJ2-2	-	TRBV7-9	TGTGCCAGCAGCTCCCAGCTGAACACCGGGGAGCTGTTTTTT	CASSSQLNTGELFF
-	TRBJ2-7	-	TRBV7-2	TGTGCCAGCAGCTTAGATCAGGCAGCACGCGAGCAGTACTTC	CASSLDQAAREQYF
many	TRBJ2-7	-	TRBV20-1	TGCAGTGCTAGTACCCTGTCACCCTACAGGGGGGGCCTGGTCGAGCAGTACTTC	CSASTLSPYRGGLVEQYF
many	TRBJ1-3	-	TRBV20-1	TGCAGTGCTAGTTCTCCGGGGTTCTCTGGAAACACCATATATTTT	CSASSPGFSGNTIYF
-	TRBJ2-1	-	TRBV7-2	TGTGCCAGCAGGCCACTAGCTGGCAATGAGCAGTTCTTC	CASRPLAGNEQFF
-	TRBJ2-2	-	TRBV10-3	TGTGCCATCAGTGAGAGGCAGGCGAACACCGGGGAGCTGTTTTTT	CAISERQANTGELFF
-	TRBJ2-2	TRBD1	TRBV7-9	TGTGCCAGCACCCGAGACAGGGGGCGTCGCGGGGAGCTGTTTTTT	CASTRDRGRRGELFF
-	TRBJ2-1	TRBD1	TRBV9	TGTGCCAGCAGCGGAGGGACAGGGGAGGTTTACAATGAGCAGTTCTTC	CASSGGTGEVYNEQFF